This TCR beta chain derives from a study of cytomegalovirus exposure and HLA in healthy donors. Overall study results and limits: The study listed 150 to 200 cytomegalovirus-associated TCR beta chains. In a later analysis, TCR beta V- and J-gene trimming was associated with a missense DCLRE1C variant.

A multiplex PCR was run with 60 Vbeta primers and 13 Jbeta primers. The assay was immunoSEQ multiplex PCR, and TCRdb's table has in-frame clones only and misses some. Of around 200,000 clones in the sample, just over 75% were seen once. On this clone: Its target is unknown.

Nominally healthy donors were sampled, though unrecorded immune exposures were likely. In germline, CDR1 is SGHTA, CDR2 FQGNSA. CDR3 size: 15 residues. The ends were cut back, 6 bases at V and 7 bases at J, with 18 bases in the middle. The receptor was derived from a woman in her fifties or sixties in good health and CMV-seropositive. This chain joins TRBV7-2 and TRBJ1-4; possible D gene TRBD1, 5 bases. The sequenced material came from PBMCs. The CDR3 protein is CASSRSGLRGEKLFF. CDR3 nucleotide sequence: TGTGCCAGCAGTCGATCTGGGTTAAGGGGTGAAAAACTGTTTTTT.